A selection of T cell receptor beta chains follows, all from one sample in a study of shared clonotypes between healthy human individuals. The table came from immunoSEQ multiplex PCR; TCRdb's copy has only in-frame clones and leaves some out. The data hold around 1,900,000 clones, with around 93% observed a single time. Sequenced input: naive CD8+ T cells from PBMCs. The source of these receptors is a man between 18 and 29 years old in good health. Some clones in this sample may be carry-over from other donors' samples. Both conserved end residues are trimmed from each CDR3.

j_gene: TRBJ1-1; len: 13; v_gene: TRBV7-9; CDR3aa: ASSWKGRANTEAF
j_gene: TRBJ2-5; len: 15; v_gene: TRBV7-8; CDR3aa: ASSLVLDRVWEETQY
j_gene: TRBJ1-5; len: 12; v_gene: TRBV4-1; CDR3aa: ASSQGDGYQPQH
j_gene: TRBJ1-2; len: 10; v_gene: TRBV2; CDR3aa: ASTVSNYGYT
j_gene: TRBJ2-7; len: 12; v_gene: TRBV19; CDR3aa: ASTPWGEPYEQY
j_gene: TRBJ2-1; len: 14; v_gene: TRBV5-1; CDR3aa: ASSSTGTRAYNEQF
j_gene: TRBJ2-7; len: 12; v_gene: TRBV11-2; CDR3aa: ASSLADNSYEQY
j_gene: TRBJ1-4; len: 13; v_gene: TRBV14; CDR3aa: ASSQDPKGANRLF
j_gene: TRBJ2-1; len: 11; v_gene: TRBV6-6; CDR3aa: ASSYAQSNEQF
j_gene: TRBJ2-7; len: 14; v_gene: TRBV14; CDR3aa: ASSPGFRQGDYEQY
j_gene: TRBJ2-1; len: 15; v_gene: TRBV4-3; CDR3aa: ASSQDRTSYSYNEQF
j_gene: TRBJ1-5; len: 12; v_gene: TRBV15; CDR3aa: ATSSGQGVQPQH
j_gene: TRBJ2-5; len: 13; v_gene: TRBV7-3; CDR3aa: ASSLLEGGRETQY
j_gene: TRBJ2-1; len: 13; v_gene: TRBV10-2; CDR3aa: ASSAGTSGRYEQF
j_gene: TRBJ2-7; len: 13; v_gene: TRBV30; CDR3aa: AWSDIRDNSYEQY
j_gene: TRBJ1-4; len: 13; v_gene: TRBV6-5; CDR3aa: ASSYTRGRPEKLF
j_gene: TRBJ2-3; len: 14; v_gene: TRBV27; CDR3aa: ASSFLTPRGTDTQY
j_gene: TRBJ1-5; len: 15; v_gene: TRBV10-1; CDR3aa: ASINRGRPYSNQPQH
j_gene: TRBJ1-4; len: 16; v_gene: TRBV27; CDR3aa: ASRQGPGQGTSNEKLF
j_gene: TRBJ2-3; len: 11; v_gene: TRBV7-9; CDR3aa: ASEPGVTDTQY
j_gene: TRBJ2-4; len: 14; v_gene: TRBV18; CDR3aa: ASSPLEGQGFNIQY
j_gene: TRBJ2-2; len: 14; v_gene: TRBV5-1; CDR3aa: ASSLVREGPPGELF
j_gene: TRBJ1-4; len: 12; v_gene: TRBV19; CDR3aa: ASSSVATNEKLF
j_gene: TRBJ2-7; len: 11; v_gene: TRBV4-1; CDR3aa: ASSQGRGDEQY
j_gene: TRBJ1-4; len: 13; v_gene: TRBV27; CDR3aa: ASSLVFGTNEKLF
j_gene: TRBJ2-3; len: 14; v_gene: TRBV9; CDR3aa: ASSAYAGLGTDTQY
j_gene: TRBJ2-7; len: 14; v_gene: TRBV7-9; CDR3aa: ASSTVGGQTSYEQY
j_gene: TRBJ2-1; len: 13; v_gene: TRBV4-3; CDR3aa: ASSQGTAIDNEQF
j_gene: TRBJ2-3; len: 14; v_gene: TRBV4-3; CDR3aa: ASSPRGRVSTDTQY
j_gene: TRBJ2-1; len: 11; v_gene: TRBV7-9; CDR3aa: ASSPAVYNEQF